This passage covers 18 T cell receptor beta chains from one sample sequenced in a study of blood T cell repertoires in COVID-19. Sequencing was performed with immunoSEQ multiplex PCR; in TCRdb, only in-frame clones are kept and a portion is missing. The sample lists 300,000 to 400,000 clones, 88% occurring once. Sequencing was performed on PBMCs or T cells enriched from blood (not recorded which). Receptor source: a woman in her 30s with acute COVID-19.

In its sample, this clone was seen a few times. The chain employs TRBV9 and TRBJ2-7; 16 nucleotides match TRBD2. Germline lookup yields CDR1 SGDLS and CDR2 YYNGEE. V lost 3 bases, J lost 6 bases, and 3 bases stayed unmatched. The CDR3 has 15 amino acids. The CDR3 region is CASSAGLAGGAEQYF. CDR3 sequence (DNA): TGTGCCAGCAGCGCGGGACTAGCGGGGGGGGCCGAGCAGTACTTC.

In this sample, this clone turned up once. V is TRBV6-4 and J is TRBJ1-2, with a tentative D call TRBD1 (6 bases). The germline CDR1 and CDR2 sequences are MRHNA and SNTAGT. V gave up 2 bases and J gave up 8 bases, with 18 bases separating them. This CDR3 spans 15 amino acids. CDR3 DNA: TGTGCCAGCAGTGACGGACGAACAGGGTCTTGGGGCTACACCTTC. Translating gives CASSDGRTGSWGYTF.

This clone was seen just once. The V gene is TRBV10-3, the J gene TRBJ1-1; D remains unclear. Germline CDR1 ENHRY, CDR2 SYGVKD. Trimming pared 3 bases from V and 4 bases from J, leaving 9 bases between. The length of the CDR3 is 13 residues. The CDR3: CAISEDPGTEAFF. Here the CDR3 DNA reads TGTGCCATCAGTGAAGATCCCGGCACTGAAGCTTTCTTT.

The V gene is TRBV9, the J gene TRBJ2-1, with 8 bases matching TRBD2. From germline, CDR1 is SGDLS and CDR2 YYNGEE. The CDR3 consists of 20 residues. Germline trimming cut 2 bases from V and 2 bases from J; bases unmatched to any gene: 18. The DNA of the CDR3 is TGTGCCAGCAGCGTCACGGACGGCTACAGCGGGGGATCTCCCTACAATGAGCAGTTCTTC. Translated: CASSVTDGYSGGSPYNEQFF.

The chain links TRBV7-2 to TRBJ1-3, with D uncertain. The V and J ends lost 3 bases and 6 bases respectively, with 12 bases between them. The CDR3 covers 14 residues. Per germline, CDR1 SGHTA and CDR2 FQGNSA. The CDR3: CASSLSMGENTIYF. The CDR3 DNA is TGTGCCAGCAGCTTGTCAATGGGCGAAAACACCATATATTTT.

This rearrangement joins TRBV24-1 to TRBJ2-1, with no clear D. The V end was cut by 12 bases, the J end by 5 bases, with 16 bases between. CDR3 length: 13 amino acids. Germline V gene data show CDR1 as KGHDR and CDR2 as SFDVKD. CDR3 region: CAPDLGPHNEQFF. CDR3 nucleotides: TGTGCCCCCGACCTGGGCCCCCACAATGAGCAGTTCTTC.

The rearrangement links TRBV11-2 to TRBJ2-2, with 10 bases identical to TRBD1. The CDR3 sequence is 15 residues long. The V gene's germline CDR1 is SGHAT and CDR2 FQNNGV. V lost 2 bases to trimming and J lost 5 bases; unmatched junction nucleotides: 2. CDR3 sequence (DNA): TGTGCCAGCAGCTTAATGGGACAGGGGACCGGGGAGCTGTTTTTT. Translated, it gives CASSLMGQGTGELFF.

The chain links TRBV5-5 to TRBJ2-7; 8 nucleotides match TRBD2. Per the germline V gene, CDR1 is SGHKS and CDR2 is YYEKEE (reference sequence). The CDR3 is 14 residues long. The V gene end was trimmed by 4 bases and the J gene end by 3 bases; junction bases not matched to a gene: 6. The CDR3 DNA reads TGTGCCAGCAGCGCACCCGGGACTAGCTACGAGCAGTACTTC. This sequence encodes CASSAPGTSYEQYF. The full variable domain, rest sourced from reference TRBV5-5 and TRBJ2-7, is DAGVTQSPTHLIKTRGQQVTLRCSPISGHKSVSWYQQVLGQGPQFIFQYYEKEERGRGNFPDRFSARQFPNYSSELNVNALLLGDSALYLCASSAPGTSYEQYFGPGTRLTVT.

This chain's CDR3 is CASSPPPFGELFF. CDR3 nucleotide sequence: TGTGCCAGCAGCCCCCCCCCTTTTGGGGAGCTGTTTTTT. This chain uses TRBV9 with TRBJ2-2; D call uncertain. Looked up from germline, CDR1 is SGDLS and CDR2 is YYNGEE. The CDR3 is 13 residues long. V was cut by 4 bases and J by 8 bases, with 12 bases left in between.

The chain uses TRBV20-1 and TRBJ1-1; TRBD1 matches 7 bases. The V and J ends lost 3 bases and 5 bases, in that order; junction bases with no gene match: 9. The CDR3 sequence is 14 residues long. CDR1 is DFQATT and CDR2 is SNEGSKA in the germline V gene (reference sequence). CDR3 sequence (DNA): TGCAGTGCTAGTTCCGCGACAGGGAATACTGAAGCTTTCTTT. It specifies CSASSATGNTEAFF.

In this sample, this clone turned up a few times. This chain links TRBV7-3 with TRBJ2-2; 7 positions agree with TRBD2. V gave up 5 bases and J gave up 5 bases; unmatched junction bases: 5. The germline CDR1 and CDR2 sequences are SGHTA and FQGTGA. The CDR3 runs 14 residues. CDR3 region: CASSRLAQTGELFF. The DNA for the CDR3 is TGTGCCAGCAGCCGACTAGCCCAGACCGGGGAGCTGTTTTTT.

V usage is TRBV3-1 (or the pseudogene TRBV3-2) and J usage is TRBJ2-7; tentative D call: TRBD1 (6 bases). This CDR3 is 18 amino acids long. Germline lookup yields CDR1 LGHDT and CDR2 YNNKEL (reference sequence). The V end was cut by 1 base, the J end by 3 bases, with 22 bases between. CDR3 region: CASSQGGLRGGFFYEQYF. CDR3 nucleotide sequence: TGTGCCAGCAGCCAAGGCGGACTTCGAGGGGGATTCTTCTACGAGCAGTACTTC.

This chain links TRBV5-1 with TRBJ2-3; 13 bases match TRBD2. The CDR3 runs to 17 residues. V gave up 4 bases and J gave up 2 bases; unmatched junction bases: 7. Germline V CDR1 and CDR2: SGHRS, YFSETQ. DNA for the CDR3: TGCGCCAGCAGCCCCGGGACTAGCGGGGAACTCACAGATACGCAGTATTTT. Its translation is CASSPGTSGELTDTQYF.

This clone was detected once. This chain connects TRBV9 to TRBJ2-3; 7 bases line up with TRBD1. This CDR3 region has 15 residues. V dropped 4 bases and J dropped 2; count of bases not matched to a gene: 7. Germline CDR1 SGDLS, CDR2 YYNGEE. In DNA form, the CDR3 reads TGTGCCAGCAGCTCTCGGACAGGAAACACAGATACGCAGTATTTT. It codes for CASSSRTGNTDTQYF.

This clone turned up a few times. This rearrangement joins TRBV27 to TRBJ2-1; a weak D match, TRBD2 (6 bases). From germline, CDR1 is MNHEY and CDR2 SMNVEV (reference sequence). CDR3 length: 15 amino acids. Trimming took 0 bases from V and 5 from J, leaving 11 bases between them. The CDR3 loop is CASSLSGTYNNEQFF. The DNA for the CDR3 is TGTGCCAGCAGTTTATCTGGGACTTACAACAATGAGCAGTTCTTC.

V and J are TRBV5-1 and TRBJ2-3; TRBD1 matches at 8 bases. Germline V CDR1 and CDR2: SGHRS, YFSETQ. The CDR3 is 18 residues long. J lost 4 bases, V lost 0 bases, and 13 bases had no gene match. CDR3 DNA: TGCGCCAGCAGCTTGGCAGGGGGCGGTTCTATACGGGCAGATACGCAGTATTTT. It codes for CASSLAGGGSIRADTQYF.

CDR3 in amino acids: CASSPAWGLSYEQYF. Here the CDR3 DNA reads TGTGCCAGTAGTCCCGCGTGGGGGCTCTCCTACGAGCAGTACTTC. The rearrangement uses TRBV19 and TRBJ2-7; weak D call: TRBD1 (6 bases). This CDR3 is built from 15 residues. The germline V and J ends were trimmed by 5 bases and 0 bases, with 14 bases remaining between them. Germline lookup yields CDR1 LNHDA and CDR2 SQIVND (reference sequence). The whole variable domain, filled in from reference TRBV19 and TRBJ2-7, reads DGGITQSPKYLFRKEGQNVTLSCEQNLNHDAMYWYRQDPGQGLRLIYYSQIVNDFQKGDIAEGYSVSREKKESFPLTVTSAQKNPTAFYLCASSPAWGLSYEQYFGPGTRLTVT.

This rearrangement joins TRBV28 to TRBJ1-6; possibly TRBD1 for D (5 bases). CDR3 length: 12 residues. V lost 10 bases and J 9 bases, leaving 13 bases between the germline ends. Germline loops: CDR1 MDHEN, CDR2 SYDVKM. In DNA, the CDR3 is TGTGCCAAGCGGACGGGGGGTTCACCCCTCCACTTT. Residues: CAKRTGGSPLHF.